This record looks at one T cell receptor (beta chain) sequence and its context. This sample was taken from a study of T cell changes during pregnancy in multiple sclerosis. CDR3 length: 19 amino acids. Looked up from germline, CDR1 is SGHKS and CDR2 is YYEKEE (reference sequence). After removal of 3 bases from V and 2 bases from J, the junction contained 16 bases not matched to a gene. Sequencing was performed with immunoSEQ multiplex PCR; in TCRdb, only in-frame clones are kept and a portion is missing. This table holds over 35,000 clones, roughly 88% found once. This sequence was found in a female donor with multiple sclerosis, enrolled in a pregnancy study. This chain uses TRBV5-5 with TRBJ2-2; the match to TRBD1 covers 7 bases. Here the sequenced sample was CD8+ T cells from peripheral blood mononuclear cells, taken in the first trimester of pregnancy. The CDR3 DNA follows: TGTGCCAGCAGCTCCCCCCACCAGGGGGTTCTAATCAACACCGGGGAGCTGTTTTTT. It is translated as CASSSPHQGVLINTGELFF.